These 15 T cell receptor beta chains came from one sample sequenced in a study of CD8+ T cells in alopecia areata listed by TCRdb under 2018. Library generation was performed with the immunoSEQ multiplex PCR assay. For TCR sequencing, RNA was extracted from every sample and reverse transcribed into cDNA to serve as template. TCRdb re-hosts the immuneACCESS table, in-frame sequences only. Its copies lack some clones; in the studies checked, an unresolved V gene accounts for under half of them, and the cause for the rest is not known. Here the sample has some 200,000 clones; more than 45% occur a single time. Roughly 1.5% of the sample lies in the top ten. In the paper's terms, the time point label means: 4 weeks on oral tofacitinib. What the treatment or condition label conveys for this sample: oral pan-JAK inhibitor, 5-10 mg twice daily. Specimen: CD4+ T cells sorted from blood, collected at week 4, from a patient treated with tofacitinib. The receptor set was obtained from a human donor with alopecia areata.

This rearrangement joins TRBV29-1 to TRBJ1-1; a possible D gene is TRBD1 (5 bases). CDR1 is SQVTM and CDR2 is ANQGSEA in the germline V gene. The germline V and J ends were trimmed by 4 bases and 4 bases, with 7 bases remaining between them. CDR3 size: 11 residues. The CDR3 DNA is TGCAGCGTTGGCAGGGCCACTGAAGCTTTCTTT. Amino acids: CSVGRATEAFF.

This clone was seen once. CDR3 nucleotides: TGTGCCTGGAGTCTCAGGGGAGTCACTGAAGCTTTCTTT. It is translated as CAWSLRGVTEAFF. This chain uses TRBV30 with TRBJ1-1; possibly TRBD1 for D (6 bases). Trimming left V 2 bases short and J 4 bases short, with 11 bases between. This CDR3 contains 13 residues. Germline CDR1 GTSNPN, CDR2 SVGIG (reference sequence).

The chain is built from TRBV6-5 and TRBJ2-3; D is unclear. The CDR3 spans 14 residues. Trimming cost V 2 bases and J 2 bases, with 8 bases left between them. From germline, CDR1 is MNHEY and CDR2 SVGAGI. CDR3 nucleotide sequence: TGTGCCAGCAGTTACGGGCAGACCACAGATACGCAGTATTTT. Protein product: CASSYGQTTDTQYF.

This clone appeared many times. The chain has TRBV20-1 and TRBJ1-1; D gene ambiguous. Germline lookup yields CDR1 DFQATT and CDR2 SNEGSKA (reference sequence). CDR3 length equals 11 residues. V was pared by 1 base and J by 5 bases, with 5 bases between. The CDR3 loop reads CSARAATEAFF. CDR3 sequence (DNA): TGCAGTGCTAGAGCTGCGACTGAAGCTTTCTTT.

V and J are TRBV7-8 and TRBJ2-1; 11 nucleotides agree with TRBD2. Trimming took 6 bases from V and 9 from J; bases not matched to a gene: 10. This CDR3 is built from 15 residues. Looked up from germline, CDR1 is SGHVS and CDR2 is FQNEAQ. The CDR3 coding sequence is TGTGCCAGCAGGGGTATAACCGGGACTAGCGGTGAGCAGTTCTTC. It yields the protein CASRGITGTSGEQFF. The entire variable domain, with the rest obtained from reference TRBV7-8 and TRBJ2-1, is as follows: GAGVSQSPRYKVAKRGQDVALRCDPISGHVSLFWYQQALGQGPEFLTYFQNEAQLDKSGLPSDRFFAERPEGSVSTLKIQRTQQEDSAVYLCASRGITGTSGEQFFGPGTRLTVL.

This clone has just a few counts. The chain combines TRBV29-1 with TRBJ2-1; D is unresolved. Deletions cut 3 bases from V and 0 bases from J, with 9 bases between. The CDR3 totals 14 residues. In germline, CDR1 is SQVTM, CDR2 ANQGSEA. The CDR3 DNA follows: TGCAGCGTTGACAGCAGAGTCTCCTACAATGAGCAGTTCTTC. Translating gives CSVDSRVSYNEQFF.

This sequence joins TRBV2 and TRBJ1-1, with a weak D call TRBD1 (6 bases). Germline lookup yields CDR1 SNHLY and CDR2 FYNNEI. With 9 bases removed from V and 0 bases from J, the gap between germline ends came to 11 bases. This CDR3 has 13 amino acids. The CDR3 region is CASPQGLNTEAFF. For the CDR3, the DNA is TGTGCCAGTCCACAGGGACTGAACACTGAAGCTTTCTTT.

This clone is a singleton in its sample. V gene TRBV5-1 combines with J gene TRBJ1-2; D uncertain. This CDR3 has 15 residues. The germline CDR1 and CDR2 sequences are SGHRS and YFSETQ. The V gene lost 0 bases and the J gene lost 6 bases, with 15 bases spanning the gap. CDR3 protein: CASSLGAGAGNGYTF. The DNA of the CDR3 is TGCGCCAGCAGCTTGGGGGCAGGTGCGGGTAATGGCTACACCTTC. Drawing the rest from reference TRBV5-1 and TRBJ1-2, the complete variable domain is KAGVTQTPRYLIKTRGQQVTLSCSPISGHRSVSWYQQTPGQGLQFLFEYFSETQRNKGNFPGRFSGRQFSNSRSEMNVSTLELGDSALYLCASSLGAGAGNGYTFGSGTRLTVV.

The CDR3 DNA reads TGCGCCACACTAGCGGGGTCCTACAATGAGCAGTTCTTC. Protein: CATLAGSYNEQFF. The chain joins TRBV10-2 to TRBJ2-1, with 10 bases aligning to TRBD2. Germline lookup yields CDR1 WSHSY and CDR2 SAAADI. The CDR3 length is 13 residues. Trimming cost V 10 bases and J 1 base; bases outside gene matches: 1.

Turning to this clone: This CDR3 is also generated by other DNA sequences in the sample. J is TRBJ1-1 and V is TRBV29-1; no firm D call. Trimming stripped 5 bases from V and 2 bases from J, with 3 bases between. The CDR3 contains 10 residues. Germline V gene lookup returns CDR1 SQVTM and CDR2 ANQGSEA. In DNA form, the CDR3 reads TGCAGCGTTACTAACACTGAAGCTTTCTTT. It encodes CSVTNTEAFF.

The chain links TRBV29-1 to TRBJ1-4; D ambiguous. Per germline, CDR1 SQVTM and CDR2 ANQGSEA. The V and J ends lost 4 bases and 8 bases respectively, with 20 bases between them. CDR3 size: 15 residues. CDR3 sequence (DNA): TGCAGCGTTGCCGCTAACAAGGCTCAAGGGGAAAAACTGTTTTTT. It yields the protein CSVAANKAQGEKLFF.

This clone was counted once. The chain is built from TRBV19 and TRBJ1-6, with 8 bases identical to TRBD1. Germline CDR1 reads LNHDA; CDR2 reads SQIVND (reference sequence). V shed 7 bases and J 7 bases; nucleotides not matched to a gene: 9. The CDR3 runs to 15 residues. The CDR3 bases are TGTGCCAGTAACGATGGACAGGGTCGGAATTCACCCCTCCACTTT. This translates into CASNDGQGRNSPLHF.

This chain joins TRBV19 and TRBJ1-2, with unresolved D. In germline, CDR1 is LNHDA, CDR2 SQIVND (reference sequence). The CDR3 length is 13 residues. Trimming shortened V by 3 bases and J by 4 bases, and 9 bases separated the two germline ends. The CDR3 sequence is CASSMGRTYGYTF. Written as DNA, the CDR3 is TGTGCCAGTAGTATGGGAAGGACCTATGGCTACACCTTC.

This sequence joins TRBV19 and TRBJ1-2, with a weak D call TRBD1 (6 bases). Trimming pared 8 bases from V and 0 bases from J, leaving 13 bases between. The CDR3 covers 14 residues. Germline V gene data show CDR1 as LNHDA and CDR2 as SQIVND (reference sequence). In nucleotides, the CDR3 is TGTGCCAGTGACTCAGGGGAAGCTAACTATGGCTACACCTTC. Protein: CASDSGEANYGYTF.

This clone showed up just a few times. This chain connects TRBV10-3 to TRBJ2-1; 9 positions agree with TRBD1. J lost 8 bases, V lost 11 bases, and 16 bases had no gene match. CDR3 length equals 15 residues. Germline V gene sequence: CDR1 ENHRY, CDR2 SYGVKD. The CDR3 reads CASQSPGQGFHEQFF. In DNA form, the CDR3 reads TGTGCCTCACAGTCGCCGGGACAGGGTTTCCATGAGCAGTTCTTC.